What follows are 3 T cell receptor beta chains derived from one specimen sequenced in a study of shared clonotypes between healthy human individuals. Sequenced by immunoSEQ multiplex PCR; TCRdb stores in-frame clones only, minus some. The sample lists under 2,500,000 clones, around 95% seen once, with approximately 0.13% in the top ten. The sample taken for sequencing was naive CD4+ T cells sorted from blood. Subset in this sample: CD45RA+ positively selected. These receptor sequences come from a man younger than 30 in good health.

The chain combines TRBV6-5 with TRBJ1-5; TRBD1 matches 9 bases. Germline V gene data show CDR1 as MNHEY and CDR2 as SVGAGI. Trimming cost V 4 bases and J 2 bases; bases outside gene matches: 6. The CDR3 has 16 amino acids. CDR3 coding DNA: TGTGCCAGCAGTTCAACAGGGGGCGAGGGCAATCAGCCCCAGCATTTT. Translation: CASSSTGGEGNQPQHF.

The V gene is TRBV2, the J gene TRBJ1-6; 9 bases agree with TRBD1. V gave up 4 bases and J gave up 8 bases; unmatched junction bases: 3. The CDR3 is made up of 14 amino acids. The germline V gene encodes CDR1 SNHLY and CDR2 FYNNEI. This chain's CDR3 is CASSVWTGDSPLHF. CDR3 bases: TGTGCCAGCAGTGTGTGGACAGGGGATTCACCCCTCCACTTT.

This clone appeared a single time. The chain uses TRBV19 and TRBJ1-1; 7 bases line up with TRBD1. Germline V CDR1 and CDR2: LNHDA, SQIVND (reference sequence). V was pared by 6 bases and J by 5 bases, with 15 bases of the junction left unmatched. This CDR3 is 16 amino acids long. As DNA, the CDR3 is TGTGCCAGTAGCGCAGGGGGGACCGGTGGAGGGACTGAAGCTTTCTTT. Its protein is CASSAGGTGGGTEAFF. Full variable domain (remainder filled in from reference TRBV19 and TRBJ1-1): DGGITQSPKYLFRKEGQNVTLSCEQNLNHDAMYWYRQDPGQGLRLIYYSQIVNDFQKGDIAEGYSVSREKKESFPLTVTSAQKNPTAFYLCASSAGGTGGGTEAFFGQGTRLTVV.